Below, 13 T cell receptor beta chains from the same sample are listed, as sequenced in a study of human T cells and chemical hapten exposure. One entry per CDR3 protein, called by TCRdb with MiXCR from the RACE reads. Found here are more than 150,000 distinct CDR3 sequences, approximately 14% of them singletons; the top ten hold 1.5% to 2%. Described time point: patch test 1, 2 weeks after DPC sensitization. As to treatment: therapeutic diphenylcyclopropenone sensitization with weekly scalp DPC. The sample was whole blood, taken in connection with sensitization to the hapten diphenylcyclopropenone (DPC). All receptors come from a woman aged 25 to 39 with alopecia areata. Some clones in this sample may be carry-over from other donors' samples.

This clonotype appeared many times. This chain connects TRBV7-2 to TRBJ1-5; TRBD1 is a possible D gene (5 bases). V lost 5 bases, J lost 3 bases, and 20 bases lay in between. The CDR3 has 17 residues. Germline CDR1 SGHTA, CDR2 FQGNSA. As DNA, the CDR3 is TGTGCCAGCAGCCCTTCGCTGAACGGACACTACAATCAGCCCCAGCATTTT. Its protein product is CASSPSLNGHYNQPQHF.

V and J are TRBV20-1 and TRBJ2-1; TRBD1 agrees at 8 bases. Germline values: CDR1 DFQATT, CDR2 SNEGSKA (reference sequence). This CDR3 is built from 15 residues. V was pared by 2 bases and J by 7 bases, with 10 bases of the junction left unmatched. CDR3 DNA: TGCAGTGCTAGAAGCACCAGGGGGCTGTATAATGAGCAGTTCTTC. This codes for CSARSTRGLYNEQFF.

V is TRBV7-6 and J is TRBJ2-3; D might be TRBD2 (6 bases). The CDR3 runs 15 residues. Germline assignment: CDR1 SGHVS and CDR2 FNYEAQ. V lost 2 bases and J 0 bases, leaving 9 bases between the germline ends. The CDR3 region is CASSLWEESTDTQYF. For the CDR3, the DNA is TGTGCCAGCAGCTTATGGGAGGAAAGCACAGATACGCAGTATTTT. Full variable domain (remainder filled in from reference TRBV7-6 and TRBJ2-3): GAGVSQSPRYKVTKRGQDVALRCDPISGHVSLYWYRQALGQGPEFLTYFNYEAQQDKSGLPNDRFSAERPEGSISTLTIQRTEQRDSAMYRCASSLWEESTDTQYFGPGTRLTVL.

In this sample, this clonotype turned up once. The chain carries TRBV19 and TRBJ2-2; D unclear. Germline V CDR1 and CDR2: LNHDA, SQIVND (reference sequence). CDR3 size: 15 residues. The germline V and J ends were trimmed by 4 bases and 4 bases, with 13 bases remaining between them. CDR3 amino acids: CASSTLDWTTGELFF. The CDR3 DNA is TGTGCCAGTAGTACCCTCGACTGGACCACCGGGGAGCTGTTTTTT. Combining the CDR3 with reference TRBV19 and TRBJ2-2 gives the whole variable domain DGGITQSPKYLFRKEGQNVTLSCEQNLNHDAMYWYRQDPGQGLRLIYYSQIVNDFQKGDIAEGYSVSREKKESFPLTVTSAQKNPTAFYLCASSTLDWTTGELFFGEGSRLTVL.

This clonotype has at least ten counts. The chain links TRBV29-1 to TRBJ1-4; D gene uncertain. The CDR3 is made up of 14 amino acids. The V gene lost 4 bases and the J gene lost 0 bases, with 9 bases spanning the gap. CDR1 and CDR2 from the germline V gene are SQVTM and ANQGSEA. The CDR3 region is CSVGRSATNEKLFF. The CDR3 DNA reads TGCAGCGTTGGGCGAAGTGCAACTAATGAAAAACTGTTTTTT.

V and J are TRBV4-2 and TRBJ1-5; D not certain. CDR1 and CDR2 (germline): LGHNA, YNFKEQ. This CDR3 is built from 15 residues. Trimming removed 0 bases from V and 6 bases from J, with 12 bases in between. CDR3 sequence: CASSQDWPERQPQHF. As DNA, the CDR3 is TGTGCCAGCAGCCAAGATTGGCCTGAACGTCAGCCCCAGCATTTT.

This rearrangement joins TRBV2 to TRBJ1-6; TRBD1 matches at 7 bases. Germline V CDR1 and CDR2: SNHLY, FYNNEI. With 7 bases clipped from V and 10 bases from J, the junction kept 7 bases outside the gene matches. The CDR3 sequence is 13 residues long. The CDR3 coding sequence is TGTGCCAGCAAAACAGGGGAAAGATCACCCCTCCACTTT. This gives the protein CASKTGERSPLHF.

Comments on this clonotype: A read error may explain this, as a much larger clone is one base away. The chain is built from TRBV28 and TRBJ1-5; D is uncertain. From germline, CDR1 is MDHEN and CDR2 SYDVKM. The CDR3 totals 15 residues. Trimming shortened V by 8 bases and J by 2 bases, and 16 bases separated the two germline ends. The CDR3 DNA reads as TGTGCCAGCGTCATCGGATCGGCGGGCAATCAGCCCCAGCATTTT. Translating it yields CASVIGSAGNQPQHF.

This clonotype has just a few counts. V and J are TRBV30 and TRBJ2-5; no reliable D call. V shed 1 base and J shed 1 base, with 10 bases lying between them. Germline V gene data show CDR1 as GTSNPN and CDR2 as SVGIG (reference sequence). CDR3 size: 14 residues. CDR3 sequence (DNA): TGTGCCTGGAGTGGAAACTCGCTCCAAGAGACCCAGTACTTC. Translated: CAWSGNSLQETQYF. Full variable domain (remainder filled in from reference TRBV30 and TRBJ2-5): SQTIHQWPATLVQPVGSPLSLECTVEGTSNPNLYWYRQAAGRGLQLLFYSVGIGQISSEVPQNLSASRPQDRQFILSSKKLLLSDSGFYLCAWSGNSLQETQYFGPGTRLLVL.

The table lists this clonotype with many counts. The V gene is TRBV2, the J gene TRBJ1-4; D perhaps matches TRBD1 (5 bases). Trimming cost V 9 bases and J 5 bases, with 16 bases left between them. Germline V gene lookup returns CDR1 SNHLY and CDR2 FYNNEI. The CDR3 runs 14 residues. The CDR3 coding sequence is TGTGCCAGAGGGCCGGGACCGATAAATGAAAAACTGTTTTTT. Its translation is CARGPGPINEKLFF.

The V call is TRBV7-2, the J call TRBJ2-1; 7 nucleotides align to TRBD2. The germline V gene has CDR1 SGHTA and CDR2 FQGNSA. J lost 2 bases, V lost 1 base, and 8 bases had no gene match. This CDR3 is built from 17 residues. This CDR3 reads CASSLEDPGLPYNEQFF. The DNA of the CDR3 is TGTGCCAGCAGCTTAGAGGATCCGGGACTACCCTACAATGAGCAGTTCTTC.

The chain combines TRBV12-3 or TRBV12-4 with TRBJ2-1; D gene uncertain. This CDR3 has 13 residues. The V end lost 7 bases, the J end lost 0 bases, and 7 bases lay between the germline ends. As DNA, the CDR3 is TGTGCCAGCAACCCGGACTCCTACAATGAGCAGTTCTTC. It is translated as CASNPDSYNEQFF.

The V gene is TRBV12-3 or TRBV12-4, the J gene TRBJ1-1; no reliable D call. The length of the CDR3 is 14 residues. Trimming took off 6 bases at V and 0 bases at J, with 11 bases between the two ends. The CDR3 region is CASSPFSVNTEAFF. The DNA for the CDR3 is TGTGCCAGCAGCCCGTTCAGCGTGAACACTGAAGCTTTCTTT.